This T cell receptor beta chain stems from a study of blood T cell repertoires in COVID-19. The assay was immunoSEQ multiplex PCR, and TCRdb's table has in-frame clones only and misses some. The sample holds hundreds of thousands of clones, 80% to 90% seen once. The V end lost 0 bases, the J end lost 4 bases, and 10 bases lay between the germline ends. Germline V CDR1 and CDR2: MGHRA, YSYEKL. This CDR3 is built from 15 residues. This receptor was obtained from a man under 40 who had recovered from COVID-19. The sequenced sample consisted of PBMCs or T cells enriched from blood (not recorded which). This chain links TRBV4-1 with TRBJ1-3; D is perhaps TRBD1 (5 bases). As DNA, the CDR3 is TGCGCCAGCAGCCAAGAGGAGGGGCTCGGAAACACCATATATTTT. Encoded protein: CASSQEEGLGNTIYF.